The 10 T cell receptor beta chains below all came from one sample that was sequenced in a study of T cell changes during pregnancy in multiple sclerosis. Data came from immunoSEQ multiplex PCR; TCRdb stores just in-frame clones and leaves some out. Among over 90,000 clones listed, about 90% were seen once. The sequenced sample was peripheral blood, obtained after pregnancy. These receptors came from a female donor with multiple sclerosis, enrolled in a pregnancy study.

The rearrangement links TRBV27 to TRBJ2-3, with a possible D match to TRBD2 (5 bases). This CDR3 region has 12 residues. Germline-derived CDR1 and CDR2 are MNHEY and SMNVEV (reference sequence). Trimming shortened V by 5 bases and J by 4 bases, and 7 bases separated the two germline ends. The CDR3: CASSQLADTQYF. CDR3 in DNA: TGTGCCAGCAGTCAACTAGCAGATACGCAGTATTTT.

The CDR3 region is CASSGWRGAYEQYF. Here the CDR3 DNA reads TGTGCCAGCAGTGGGTGGCGGGGGGCCTACGAGCAGTACTTC. V is TRBV6-1 and J is TRBJ2-7, with TRBD2 matching 8 bases. This CDR3 region has 14 residues. CDR1 and CDR2 from the germline V gene are MNHNS and SASEGT. Germline trimming cut 4 bases from V and 2 bases from J; bases unmatched to any gene: 4.

V gene TRBV6-5 combines with J gene TRBJ1-2; 10 positions agree with TRBD1. V lost 5 bases, J lost 12 bases, and 6 bases stayed unmatched. The CDR3 has 12 amino acids. Germline loops: CDR1 MNHEY, CDR2 SVGAGI. CDR3 loop: CASSRPGTGDTF. In nucleotides, the CDR3 is TGTGCCAGCAGTCGGCCCGGGACAGGGGACACCTTC.

The chain recombines TRBV30 with TRBJ2-5; D ambiguous. V was shortened by 2 bases and J by 2 bases, with 9 bases between the two germline ends. Germline V gives CDR1 GTSNPN, CDR2 SVGIG (reference sequence). The CDR3 totals 13 residues. The CDR3 DNA reads TGTGCCTGGAGTCCCTGGGCGCAAGAGACCCAGTACTTC. This codes for CAWSPWAQETQYF.

This chain uses TRBV28 with TRBJ2-1; D uncertain. The V end was cut by 6 bases, the J end by 10 bases, with 13 bases between. CDR3 length equals 12 residues. Per the germline V gene, CDR1 is MDHEN and CDR2 is SYDVKM. CDR3 sequence (DNA): TGTGCCAGCAGCCTACAGAGAAGGGAGCAGTTCTTC. This encodes CASSLQRREQFF. The full variable domain, completed using reference TRBV28 and TRBJ2-1, is DVKVTQSSRYLVKRTGEKVFLECVQDMDHENMFWYRQDPGLGLRLIYFSYDVKMKEKGDIPEGYSVSREKKERFSLILESASTNQTSMYLCASSLQRREQFFGPGTRLTVL.

CDR3 DNA: TGTGCCAGCAGCTCCCTCGGGACAGATTATGGCTACACCTTC. Encoded protein: CASSSLGTDYGYTF. The V call is TRBV7-6, the J call TRBJ1-2; 7 bases are shared with TRBD1. Germline trimming cut 4 bases from V and 5 bases from J; bases unmatched to any gene: 7. The germline CDR1 and CDR2 sequences are SGHVS and FNYEAQ. CDR3 length: 14 amino acids.

The genes are TRBV9 and TRBJ1-1; no reliable D call. From germline, CDR1 is SGDLS and CDR2 YYNGEE. The V end was cut by 0 bases, the J end by 5 bases, with 8 bases between. The CDR3 has 13 amino acids. The CDR3 spells CASSVGQMTEAFF. The CDR3 coding sequence is TGTGCCAGCAGCGTAGGGCAGATGACTGAAGCTTTCTTT. The variable domain in full, completed from reference TRBV9 and TRBJ1-1, reads DSGVTQTPKHLITATGQRVTLRCSPRSGDLSVYWYQQSLDQGLQFLIQYYNGEERAKGNILERFSAQQFPDLHSELNLSSLELGDSALYFCASSVGQMTEAFFGQGTRLTVV.

The chain recombines TRBV28 with TRBJ1-3; D ambiguous. Germline V CDR1 and CDR2: MDHEN, SYDVKM. This CDR3 region has 14 residues. V lost 8 bases, J lost 0 bases, and 11 bases lay in between. CDR3 DNA sequence: TGTGCCAGCGGTCAGGCAAGCTCTGGAAACACCATATATTTT. Protein sequence: CASGQASSGNTIYF.

This chain connects TRBV25-1 to TRBJ1-1; 7 bases map to TRBD1. Germline V gene data show CDR1 as MGHDK and CDR2 as SYGVNS. This CDR3 comprises 17 residues. With V trimmed by 0 bases and J by 1 base, 8 bases remained unmatched. The CDR3 spells CASSEYQGGQKNTEAFF. CDR3 in DNA: TGTGCCAGCAGTGAATATCAGGGGGGACAGAAGAACACTGAAGCTTTCTTT. The whole variable domain, remainder taken from reference TRBV25-1 and TRBJ1-1, is EADIYQTPRYLVIGTGKKITLECSQTMGHDKMYWYQQDPGMELHLIHYSYGVNSTEKGDLSSESTVSRIRTEHFPLTLESARPSHTSQYLCASSEYQGGQKNTEAFFGQGTRLTVV.

This clone was seen more than once but under ten times. The chain is built from TRBV4-3 and TRBJ2-1, with 9 nucleotides matching TRBD2. Germline trimming cut 0 bases from V and 3 bases from J; bases unmatched to any gene: 18. The CDR3 consists of 21 residues. Germline V gives CDR1 LGHNA, CDR2 YSLEER. The CDR3 reads CASSQDVIRRAGGAGYNEQFF. CDR3 sequence (DNA): TGCGCCAGCAGCCAAGATGTGATACGGAGGGCGGGGGGGGCCGGCTACAATGAGCAGTTCTTC.